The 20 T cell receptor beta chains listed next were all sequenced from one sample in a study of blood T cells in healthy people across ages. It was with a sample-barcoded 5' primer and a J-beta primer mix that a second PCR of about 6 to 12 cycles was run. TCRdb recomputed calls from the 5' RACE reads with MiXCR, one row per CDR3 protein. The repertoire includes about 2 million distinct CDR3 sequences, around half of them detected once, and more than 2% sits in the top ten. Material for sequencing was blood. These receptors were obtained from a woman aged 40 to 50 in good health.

CDR3 sequence: CAIRILWRGGPFYNEQFF. The CDR3 DNA sequence: TGTGCCATCAGGATCCTATGGAGGGGGGGCCCCTTTTACAATGAGCAGTTCTTC. This chain links TRBV10-3 with TRBJ2-1; D possibly corresponds to TRBD2 (7 bases). The ends were cut back, 6 bases at V and 4 bases at J, with 25 bases in the middle. Germline CDR1 is ENHRY and CDR2 is SYGVKD. The CDR3 has 18 residues.

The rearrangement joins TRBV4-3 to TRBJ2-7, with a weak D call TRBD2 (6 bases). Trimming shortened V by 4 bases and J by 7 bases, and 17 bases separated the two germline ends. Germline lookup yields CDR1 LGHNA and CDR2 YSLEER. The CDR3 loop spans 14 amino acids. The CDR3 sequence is CASSPALGGYEQYF. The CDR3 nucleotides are TGCGCCAGCAGCCCAGCCTTGGGGGGTTATGAGCAGTACTTC.

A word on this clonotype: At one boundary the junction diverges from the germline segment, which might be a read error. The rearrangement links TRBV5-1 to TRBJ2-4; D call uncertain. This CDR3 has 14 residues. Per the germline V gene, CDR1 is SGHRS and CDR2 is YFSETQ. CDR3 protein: CASSRDTLVNIRYF. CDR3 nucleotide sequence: TGCGCCAGCAGCCGCGACACCCTTGTGAACATTCGGTACTTC.

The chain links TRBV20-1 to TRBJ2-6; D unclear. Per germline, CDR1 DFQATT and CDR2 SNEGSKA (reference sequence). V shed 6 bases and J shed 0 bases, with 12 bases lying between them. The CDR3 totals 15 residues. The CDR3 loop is CSATTLRSGANVLTF. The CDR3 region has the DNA TGCAGTGCCACGACACTTCGCTCTGGGGCCAACGTCCTGACTTTC.

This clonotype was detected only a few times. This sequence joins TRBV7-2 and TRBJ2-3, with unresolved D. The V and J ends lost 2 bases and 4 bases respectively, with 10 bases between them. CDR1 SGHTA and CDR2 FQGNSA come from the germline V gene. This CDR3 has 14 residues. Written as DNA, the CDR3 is TGTGCCAGCAGCTTAATTGAAGTCGCAGATACGCAGTATTTT. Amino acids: CASSLIEVADTQYF.

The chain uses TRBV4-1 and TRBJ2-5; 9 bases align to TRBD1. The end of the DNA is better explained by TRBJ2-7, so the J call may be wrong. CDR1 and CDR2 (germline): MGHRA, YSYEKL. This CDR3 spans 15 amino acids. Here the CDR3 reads CASSLTRDRVYEQYF. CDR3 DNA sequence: TGCGCCAGCAGCCTCACCCGGGACAGGGTCTACGAGCAGTACTTC.

CDR3 DNA sequence: TGTGCTAGTGGACTGGGACTCGTAGACACAGATACGCAGTATTTT. It encodes CASGLGLVDTDTQYF. V is TRBV12-5 and J is TRBJ2-3; D perhaps matches TRBD2 (6 bases). Between the trimmed V and J ends, which lost 6 bases and 2 bases, there was a span of 15 bases. The CDR3 totals 15 residues. Germline values: CDR1 LGHNT, CDR2 FRNRAP. The full variable domain, in which reference TRBV12-5 and TRBJ2-3 provide the parts outside the CDR3, is DARVTQTPRHKVTEMGQEVTMRCQPILGHNTVFWYRQTMMQGLELLAYFRNRAPLDDSGMPKDRFSAEMPDATLATLKIQPSEPRDSAVYFCASGLGLVDTDTQYFGPGTRLTVL.

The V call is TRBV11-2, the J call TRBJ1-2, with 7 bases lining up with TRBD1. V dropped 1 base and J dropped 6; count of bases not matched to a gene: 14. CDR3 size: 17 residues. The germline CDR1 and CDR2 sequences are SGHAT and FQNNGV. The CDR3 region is CASSLVDRERESNGYTF. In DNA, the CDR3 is TGTGCCAGCAGCTTAGTAGACAGGGAAAGAGAGAGCAATGGCTACACCTTC.

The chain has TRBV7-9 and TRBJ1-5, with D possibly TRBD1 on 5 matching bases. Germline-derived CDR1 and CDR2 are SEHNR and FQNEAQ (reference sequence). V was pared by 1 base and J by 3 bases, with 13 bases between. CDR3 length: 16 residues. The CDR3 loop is CASSLGAGTYNQPQHF. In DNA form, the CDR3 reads TGTGCCAGCAGCTTAGGGGCAGGGACCTACAATCAGCCCCAGCATTTT.

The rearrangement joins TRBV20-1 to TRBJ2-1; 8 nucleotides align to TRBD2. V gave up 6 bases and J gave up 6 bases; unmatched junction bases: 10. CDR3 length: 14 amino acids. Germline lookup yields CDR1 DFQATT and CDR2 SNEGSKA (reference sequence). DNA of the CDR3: TGCAGTGCCGAGGACGGGGGGGCCCTCAATGAGCAGTTCTTC. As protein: CSAEDGGALNEQFF.

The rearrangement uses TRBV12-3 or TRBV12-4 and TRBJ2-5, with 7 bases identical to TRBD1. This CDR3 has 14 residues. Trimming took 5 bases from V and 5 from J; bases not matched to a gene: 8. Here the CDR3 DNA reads TGTGCCAGCAGTCAGACAGGGTGGGGGGAGACCCAGTACTTC. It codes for CASSQTGWGETQYF.

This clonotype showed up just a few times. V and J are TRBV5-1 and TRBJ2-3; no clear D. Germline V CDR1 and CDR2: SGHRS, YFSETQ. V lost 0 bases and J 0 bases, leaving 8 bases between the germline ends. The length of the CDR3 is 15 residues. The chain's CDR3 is CASSLVDTSTDTQYF. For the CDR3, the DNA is TGCGCCAGCAGCTTGGTGGATACTAGCACAGATACGCAGTATTTT.

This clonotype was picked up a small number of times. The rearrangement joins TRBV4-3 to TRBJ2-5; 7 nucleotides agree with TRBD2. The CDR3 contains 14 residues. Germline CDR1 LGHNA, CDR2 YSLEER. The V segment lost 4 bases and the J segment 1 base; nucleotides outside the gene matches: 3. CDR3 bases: TGCGCCAGCAGCCCTAAGCGGGGCCAAGAGACCCAGTACTTC. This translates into CASSPKRGQETQYF.

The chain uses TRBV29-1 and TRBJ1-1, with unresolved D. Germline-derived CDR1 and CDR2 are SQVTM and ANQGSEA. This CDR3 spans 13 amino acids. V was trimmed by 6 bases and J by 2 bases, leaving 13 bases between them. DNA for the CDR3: TGCAGCGTAGGTAAGGGCGGAAACACTGAAGCTTTCTTT. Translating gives CSVGKGGNTEAFF.

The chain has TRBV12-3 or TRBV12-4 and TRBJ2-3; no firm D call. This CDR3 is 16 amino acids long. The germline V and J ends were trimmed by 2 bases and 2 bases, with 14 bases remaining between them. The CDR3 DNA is TGTGCCAGCAGTTTATATCCGGATGACCACACAGATACGCAGTATTTT. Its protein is CASSLYPDDHTDTQYF.

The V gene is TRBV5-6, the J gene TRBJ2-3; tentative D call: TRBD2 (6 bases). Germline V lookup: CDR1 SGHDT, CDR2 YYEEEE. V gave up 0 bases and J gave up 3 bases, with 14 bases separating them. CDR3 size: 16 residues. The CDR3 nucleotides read TGTGCCAGCAGCTTGGGACGCGGGGACGAAACAGATACGCAGTATTTT. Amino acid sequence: CASSLGRGDETDTQYF.

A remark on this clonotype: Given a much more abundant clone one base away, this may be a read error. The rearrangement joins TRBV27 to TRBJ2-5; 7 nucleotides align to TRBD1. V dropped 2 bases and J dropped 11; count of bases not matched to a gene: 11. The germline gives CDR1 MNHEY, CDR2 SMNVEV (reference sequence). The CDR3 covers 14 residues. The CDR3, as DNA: TGTGCCAGCAGTTTAGCCAGGGGGTCCTACGGGCAGTACTTC. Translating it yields CASSLARGSYGQYF.

The CDR3, as DNA: TGTGCCAGCAGCCCACAAACTAGCGGGAGGCTCATCTACGAGCAGTACTTC. Its translation is CASSPQTSGRLIYEQYF. The chain recombines TRBV11-2 with TRBJ2-5, with TRBD2 matching 12 bases. The end of the DNA is better explained by TRBJ2-7, so the J call may be wrong. The CDR3 consists of 17 residues. Germline V CDR1 and CDR2: SGHAT, FQNNGV.

CDR3 loop: CASSYARVGADTQYF. CDR3 nucleotides: TGTGCCAGCAGTTATGCCAGGGTTGGCGCAGATACGCAGTATTTT. The chain is built from TRBV6-2 or TRBV6-3 and TRBJ2-3, with D perhaps TRBD1 (5 bases). The germline V gene has CDR1 MNHEY and CDR2 SVGEGT. Trimming shortened V by 3 bases and J by 4 bases, and 14 bases separated the two germline ends. This CDR3 is 15 amino acids long.

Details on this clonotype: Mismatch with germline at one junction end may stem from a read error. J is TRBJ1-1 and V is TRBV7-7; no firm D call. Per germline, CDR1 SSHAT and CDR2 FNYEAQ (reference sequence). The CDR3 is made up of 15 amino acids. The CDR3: CASSPWSGVNTEAFF. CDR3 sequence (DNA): TGTGCTAGCAGCCCTTGGTCGGGTGTGAACACTGAAGCTTTCTTT.